This T cell receptor beta chain was captured by sequencing in a study of OX40 agonist ivuxolimab in advanced cancers. On the study more broadly: Therapy given before enrollment (anti-PD-1, anti-PD-L1 or anti-CTLA-4) was allowed, and 40% had some. Study-level findings and limits: Average numbers of expanded clones were greater in CD8+ T cells than in CD4+. Normalized T-cell clonal expansion was also low in some nonresponders.

Note on this clone: Antigen specificity is unknown.

J gave up 5 bases and V 7 bases, and 6 bases lay outside the gene matches. The CDR3 has 13 amino acids. The germline gives CDR1 SEHNR, CDR2 FQNEAQ (reference sequence). Sequencing used immunoSEQ multiplex PCR; TCRdb keeps in-frame clones, though not all of them. The sample lists about 74,000 clones, roughly 88% occurring once. The sequence was collected from an adult with an advanced solid tumor such as melanoma, head and neck, liver or kidney cancer. The genes are TRBV7-9 and TRBJ2-5; 8 positions agree with TRBD1. The specimen comprised CD4+ or CD8+ T cells sorted from blood, sampled in a trial of the OX40 agonist ivuxolimab. The CDR3 sequence is CASTTGVGETQYF. The CDR3 coding sequence is TGTGCCAGCACGACAGGGGTAGGGGAGACCCAGTACTTC.